The source of this TCR beta chain is a study of long-term antiretroviral therapy in people with HIV. Study at large: Collection of the earliest samples took place about a decade ahead of the 2015 immediate-ART recommendation.

The authors ran the immunoSEQ assay, v3.0, at survey level. The protocol was immunoSEQ multiplex PCR, while the TCRdb copy is restricted to in-frame clones and leaves out a portion. The sample lists tens of thousands of clones, over 75% occurring once. Notes on this clone: Its antigen remains unknown.

Study-wide points: Repertoires with HIV possessed tighter CDR3 length spans than those of controls. Data on ART adherence, viral resistance or therapy changes were unavailable.

V was clipped by 6 bases and J by 8 bases, with 14 bases between them. This CDR3 spans 13 amino acids. The germline V gene has CDR1 LNHDA and CDR2 SQIVND (reference sequence). Per donor, a minimum of one pre-ART and a minimum of two post-ART PBMC samples were available. The receptor's source is a woman in her thirties with HIV. The sample in question was unsorted PBMCs, obtained 1.1 years before starting antiretroviral therapy. The chain joins TRBV19 to TRBJ1-5; maybe TRBD1 (5 bases). This CDR3 is CASSPVGEKPQHF. CDR3 bases: TGTGCCAGTAGCCCGGTGGGGGAGAAGCCCCAGCATTTT.